Below, 20 T cell receptor beta chains from the same sample are listed, as sequenced in a study of vaccination effects on CD4 cells after COVID-19. After expansion with viral peptide pools in the ViraFEST assay, antigen-specific CD4+ T cells were sequenced. At the end of about 9 days of culture, CD4+ T cells were isolated. Vaccine recipients had no previous SARS-CoV-2 infection; their nucleocapsid antibodies were negative. These receptors have no identified antigens. Clones were read by immunoSEQ multiplex PCR, and TCRdb kept only the in-frame ones, dropping some. Of about 20,000 clones listed, roughly three quarters were seen once; the top ten hold 9.1%. The material was CD4+ T cells from PBMCs cultured with HCoV-NL63 spike peptides, obtained before COVID-19 vaccination. Receptor source: a human donor who received a COVID-19 vaccine.

The rearrangement uses TRBV7-2 and TRBJ1-2; D unresolved. The CDR3 runs to 15 residues. Deletions cut 2 bases from V and 2 bases from J, with 12 bases between. Germline V CDR1 and CDR2: SGHTA, FQGNSA. CDR3 loop: CASSLFPQENYGYTF. For the CDR3, the DNA is TGTGCCAGCAGCTTATTCCCCCAAGAGAACTATGGCTACACCTTC.

The chain employs TRBV2 and TRBJ2-5; 11 bases line up with TRBD2. V dropped 6 bases and J dropped 5; count of bases not matched to a gene: 11. The CDR3 covers 16 residues. Germline V gene sequence: CDR1 SNHLY, CDR2 FYNNEI. The chain's CDR3 is CASRWGIAGGLETQYF. The CDR3 DNA reads as TGTGCCAGCAGATGGGGGATAGCGGGGGGGCTGGAGACCCAGTACTTC.

The chain's CDR3 is CASQGTGGNLKTQYF. CDR3 nucleotide sequence: TGTGCCAGTCAAGGGACAGGGGGTAATCTAAAGACCCAGTACTTC. The chain joins TRBV19 to TRBJ2-5; 11 bases are a match to TRBD1. Germline V CDR1 and CDR2: LNHDA, SQIVND (reference sequence). The J segment lost 6 bases and the V segment lost 8 bases, leaving 11 bases of the junction unmatched. The CDR3 spans 15 residues. The full variable domain, completed using reference TRBV19 and TRBJ2-5, is DGGITQSPKYLFRKEGQNVTLSCEQNLNHDAMYWYRQDPGQGLRLIYYSQIVNDFQKGDIAEGYSVSREKKESFPLTVTSAQKNPTAFYLCASQGTGGNLKTQYFGPGTRLLVL.

There are a few counts of this clone. The chain carries TRBV7-2 and TRBJ2-5; 7 bases line up with TRBD1. Germline CDR1 is SGHTA and CDR2 is FQGNSA. This CDR3 contains 14 residues. Trimming at V came to 4 bases and at J to 5 bases, leaving 7 bases not matched to a gene. CDR3 in amino acids: CASSYWDSSETQYF. CDR3 nucleotides: TGTGCCAGCAGCTACTGGGACAGTTCGGAGACCCAGTACTTC.

The J gene is TRBJ2-5, the V gene TRBV6-2 or TRBV6-3; no definite D call. Germline values: CDR1 MNHEY, CDR2 SVGEGT. V was pared by 1 base and J by 2 bases, with 5 bases between. This CDR3 is 13 amino acids long. The CDR3 is CASSYLGQETQYF. The DNA for the CDR3 is TGTGCCAGCAGTTACTTGGGGCAAGAGACCCAGTACTTC.

This clone has a single count. The chain links TRBV30 to TRBJ1-4; D is uncertain. Looked up from germline, CDR1 is GTSNPN and CDR2 is SVGIG (reference sequence). The CDR3 sequence is 14 residues long. With 3 bases removed from V and 0 bases from J, the gap between germline ends came to 8 bases. The CDR3 nucleotides read TGTGCCTGGAGCTACAGTCCAACTAATGAAAAACTGTTTTTT. Its translation: CAWSYSPTNEKLFF.

The CDR3 nucleotides are TGTGCCACCAGTGAACTACTGTCGGGGGGTTATATGGATACGCAGTATTTT. Its protein is CATSELLSGGYMDTQYF. This sequence joins TRBV24-1 and TRBJ2-3, with TRBD2 matching over 7 bases. CDR3 length equals 17 residues. Germline V gene data show CDR1 as KGHDR and CDR2 as SFDVKD. With 4 bases clipped from V and 6 bases from J, the junction kept 15 bases outside the gene matches.

This clone has a handful of counts. This chain joins TRBV4-2 and TRBJ2-7; 7 nucleotides agree with TRBD2. This CDR3 comprises 17 residues. Trimming cost V 0 bases and J 1 base; bases outside gene matches: 9. Per the germline V gene, CDR1 is LGHNA and CDR2 is YNFKEQ. This chain's CDR3 is CASSQDLGGGLSYEQYF. The CDR3 coding sequence is TGTGCCAGCAGCCAAGACTTAGGCGGGGGATTATCCTACGAGCAGTACTTC.

The chain joins TRBV7-9 to TRBJ2-4; 12 positions agree with TRBD2. The CDR3 length is 16 residues. Germline loops: CDR1 SEHNR, CDR2 FQNEAQ (reference sequence). V was pared by 7 bases and J by 4 bases, with 8 bases of the junction left unmatched. CDR3 sequence: CASTKTSGGTKNIQYF. DNA for the CDR3: TGTGCCAGCACCAAAACTAGCGGGGGGACGAAAAACATTCAGTACTTC.

This chain joins TRBV7-9 and TRBJ2-1; D is ambiguous. Between the trimmed V and J ends, which lost 1 base and 10 bases, there was a span of 8 bases. CDR1 and CDR2 from the germline V gene are SEHNR and FQNEAQ (reference sequence). This CDR3 region has 12 residues. The CDR3 spells CASSLDSNEQFF. CDR3 nucleotide sequence: TGTGCCAGCAGCTTAGATAGCAACGAGCAGTTCTTC.

This clone was recorded a few times. The genes are TRBV5-1 and TRBJ2-2, with D maybe TRBD1 (6 bases). With 4 bases removed from V and 1 base from J, the gap between germline ends came to 14 bases. Germline CDR1 is SGHRS and CDR2 is YFSETQ. The CDR3 length is 16 residues. As DNA, the CDR3 is TGCGCCAGCAGCCCCCGGGACAATCGGAACACCGGGGAGCTGTTTTTT. Protein: CASSPRDNRNTGELFF.

The table lists this clone with a few counts. J is TRBJ2-3 and V is TRBV14, with D possibly matching TRBD1 (5 bases). Germline lookup yields CDR1 SGHDN and CDR2 FVKESK. CDR3 length: 15 residues. The germline V and J ends were trimmed by 0 bases and 5 bases, with 12 bases remaining between them. Here the CDR3 reads CASSQEGWGGDTQYF. The DNA of the CDR3 is TGTGCCAGCAGCCAAGAAGGGTGGGGCGGAGATACGCAGTATTTT.

This chain uses TRBV5-1 with TRBJ1-1; no clear D. Germline values: CDR1 SGHRS, CDR2 YFSETQ. V shed 6 bases and J shed 1 base, with 7 bases lying between them. The CDR3 is 12 amino acids. As DNA, the CDR3 is TGCGCCAGCATGGGTGGGAACACTGAAGCTTTCTTT. Its protein product is CASMGGNTEAFF.

The chain combines TRBV2 with TRBJ1-1; 8 nucleotides agree with TRBD1. This CDR3 spans 11 amino acids. The junction had 1 base not matched to a gene; V was cut back by 6 bases and J by 7 bases. Germline lookup yields CDR1 SNHLY and CDR2 FYNNEI. In DNA, the CDR3 is TGTGCCAGCAGACAGGGGGTTGAAGCTTTCTTT. Protein product: CASRQGVEAFF.

The genes are TRBV18 and TRBJ2-2; D unclear. Deletions cut 3 bases from V and 2 bases from J, with 1 base between. The CDR3 spans 12 residues. The germline gives CDR1 KGHSH, CDR2 LQKENI. This CDR3 is CASSPNTGELFF. In DNA, the CDR3 is TGTGCCAGCTCACCTAACACCGGGGAGCTGTTTTTT.

The V gene is TRBV6-5, the J gene TRBJ1-2; perhaps TRBD1 as D (5 bases). V lost 4 bases, J lost 7 bases, and 16 bases lay in between. Looked up from germline, CDR1 is MNHEY and CDR2 is SVGAGI. The CDR3 runs to 14 residues. CDR3 sequence: CASSSSPGLTGYTF. As DNA, the CDR3 is TGTGCCAGCAGTTCTTCTCCGGGACTTACTGGCTACACCTTC.

The rearrangement uses TRBV25-1 and TRBJ2-5; the D gene is possibly TRBD2 (6 bases). CDR3 length: 14 amino acids. Trimming removed 5 bases at V and 3 bases at J, with 13 bases between. Germline assignment: CDR1 MGHDK and CDR2 SYGVNS. The chain's CDR3 is CASSWDRLEETQYF. As DNA, the CDR3 is TGTGCCAGCAGTTGGGACCGACTAGAAGAGACCCAGTACTTC.

This clone appeared a few times. J is TRBJ1-2 and V is TRBV4-1; 11 bases map to TRBD1. The CDR3 length is 17 residues. Germline V gene lookup returns CDR1 MGHRA and CDR2 YSYEKL. The V segment lost 1 base and the J segment 4 bases; nucleotides outside the gene matches: 8. The chain's CDR3 is CASSQVLRTGGVYGYTF. Here the CDR3 DNA reads TGCGCCAGCAGCCAAGTGCTTCGGACAGGGGGCGTCTATGGCTACACCTTC.

This sequence joins TRBV19 and TRBJ2-1; unclear D gene. Germline V CDR1 and CDR2: LNHDA, SQIVND (reference sequence). The CDR3 spans 12 residues. V was clipped by 2 bases and J by 5 bases, with 4 bases between them. CDR3: CASSIWDNEQFF. In nucleotides, the CDR3 is TGTGCCAGTAGTATATGGGACAATGAGCAGTTCTTC. Full variable domain (remainder filled in from reference TRBV19 and TRBJ2-1): DGGITQSPKYLFRKEGQNVTLSCEQNLNHDAMYWYRQDPGQGLRLIYYSQIVNDFQKGDIAEGYSVSREKKESFPLTVTSAQKNPTAFYLCASSIWDNEQFFGPGTRLTVL.

J is TRBJ1-2 and V is TRBV2; D not certain. The germline CDR1 and CDR2 sequences are SNHLY and FYNNEI. The CDR3 runs to 13 residues. The ends were cut back, 3 bases at V and 0 bases at J, with 5 bases in the middle. The CDR3 region has the DNA TGTGCCAGCAGTGACAGGACTAACTATGGCTACACCTTC. This codes for CASSDRTNYGYTF.